These 18 T cell receptor beta chains were all obtained from the same sample, sequenced in a study of cytomegalovirus exposure and HLA in healthy donors. The study ran its PCR with 60 Vbeta and 13 Jbeta primers. Repertoires were generated with immunoSEQ multiplex PCR, while TCRdb's copy carries only in-frame clones and drops some. This table has about 190,000 clones, about four fifths appearing once. The specimen was PBMCs. The source is a man aged 45-60 years in good health and CMV-seronegative.

Comment on this clone: The same CDR3 is also encoded by other DNA sequences in this sample. The gene calls are TRBV19 and TRBJ1-2; unclear D gene. This CDR3 spans 13 amino acids. Per the germline V gene, CDR1 is LNHDA and CDR2 is SQIVND (reference sequence). With 6 bases removed from V and 0 bases from J, the gap between germline ends came to 8 bases. The CDR3 nucleotides are TGTGCCAGTAGGAGAGATTCTAACTATGGCTACACCTTC. Translating gives CASRRDSNYGYTF.

This rearrangement joins TRBV7-2 to TRBJ2-3; 8 bases are shared with TRBD1. This CDR3 is built from 17 residues. Germline trimming cut 6 bases from V and 4 bases from J; bases unmatched to any gene: 15. Germline values: CDR1 SGHTA, CDR2 FQGNSA. The CDR3 region is CASRLGQAFTRADTQYF. The CDR3 DNA sequence: TGTGCCAGCAGACTGGGACAGGCCTTCACCAGGGCAGATACGCAGTATTTT. Looking up the rest from reference TRBV7-2 and TRBJ2-3 gives the full variable domain: GAGVSQSPSNKVTEKGKDVELRCDPISGHTALYWYRQSLGQGLEFLIYFQGNSAPDKSGLPSDRFSAERTGGSVSTLTIQRTQQEDSAVYLCASRLGQAFTRADTQYFGPGTRLTVL.

This clone was picked up a small number of times. The chain has TRBV19 and TRBJ2-3; TRBD2 aligns across 8 bases. Looked up from germline, CDR1 is LNHDA and CDR2 is SQIVND (reference sequence). Germline trimming cut 2 bases from V and 2 bases from J; bases unmatched to any gene: 9. This CDR3 has 17 residues. The CDR3: CASSISGLGHTTDTQYF. Here the CDR3 DNA reads TGTGCCAGTAGTATATCGGGACTAGGCCATACCACAGATACGCAGTATTTT.

This sequence joins TRBV6-5 and TRBJ2-7; no clear D gene. The CDR3 sequence is 12 residues long. CDR1 is MNHEY, CDR2 SVGAGI, per germline. The V gene lost 5 bases and the J gene lost 2 bases, with 7 bases spanning the gap. For the CDR3, the DNA is TGTGCCAGCAGTCCTAACGCCTACGAGCAGTACTTC. Protein sequence: CASSPNAYEQYF.

This clone came up a few times. The chain joins TRBV5-1 to TRBJ2-7; 12 nucleotides line up with TRBD2. With 5 bases clipped from V and 4 bases from J, the junction kept 10 bases outside the gene matches. Germline CDR1 reads SGHRS; CDR2 reads YFSETQ. The CDR3 has 16 residues. The CDR3 sequence is CASSRTSGTGRYEQYF. CDR3 coding DNA: TGCGCCAGCAGTCGGACTAGCGGGACGGGCAGGTACGAGCAGTACTTC.

The chain has TRBV5-1 and TRBJ1-5; 7 bases are shared with TRBD1. CDR1 is SGHRS, CDR2 YFSETQ, per germline. The V segment lost 2 bases and the J segment 5 bases; nucleotides outside the gene matches: 4. The CDR3 has 14 amino acids. CDR3 DNA: TGCGCCAGCAGCTTAACAGGGGATCATCAGCCCCAGCATTTT. Its protein is CASSLTGDHQPQHF.

V usage is TRBV9 and J usage is TRBJ2-3, with 11 bases matching TRBD2. This CDR3 is built from 14 residues. Germline-derived CDR1 and CDR2 are SGDLS and YYNGEE. V lost 2 bases, J lost 6 bases, and 2 bases stayed unmatched. The CDR3 sequence is CASSVSGGADTQYF. The CDR3 coding sequence is TGTGCCAGCAGCGTTAGCGGGGGGGCCGATACGCAGTATTTT.

This sequence joins TRBV11-3 and TRBJ2-3, with D possibly matching TRBD2 (7 bases). Per the germline V gene, CDR1 is SGHNT and CDR2 is YENEEA. The CDR3 covers 14 residues. V lost 3 bases and J lost 4, with 11 bases in between. The CDR3 DNA reads TGTGCCAGCAGCTTGCTAGGGGGGGCAGATACGCAGTATTTT. Protein product: CASSLLGGADTQYF.

The chain is built from TRBV5-5 and TRBJ1-5; 9 bases are a match to TRBD1. There are 17 residues in the CDR3. J was trimmed by 3 bases and V by 0 bases; bases with no gene match: 7. The germline V gene has CDR1 SGHKS and CDR2 YYEKEE (reference sequence). In nucleotides, the CDR3 is TGTGCCAGCAGCTTGGCTCCCGGGACAGGGTACAATCAGCCCCAGCATTTT. It translates to CASSLAPGTGYNQPQHF.

V and J are TRBV6-1 and TRBJ1-1; no firm D call. Germline lookup yields CDR1 MNHNS and CDR2 SASEGT. CDR3 length equals 15 residues. V was trimmed by 7 bases and J by 2 bases, leaving 17 bases between them. Written as DNA, the CDR3 is TGTGCCAGCACCCTACACAACGGAGGAAACACTGAAGCTTTCTTT. This translates into CASTLHNGGNTEAFF.

V gene TRBV5-1 combines with J gene TRBJ1-4; TRBD1 is a possible D gene (5 bases). V shed 4 bases and J shed 2 bases, with 12 bases lying between them. Looked up from germline, CDR1 is SGHRS and CDR2 is YFSETQ. This CDR3 contains 15 residues. CDR3: CASSALGRTNEKLFF. The CDR3 region has the DNA TGCGCCAGCAGCGCCTTGGGGCGGACTAATGAAAAACTGTTTTTT. Full variable domain (outside the CDR3, taken from reference TRBV5-1 and TRBJ1-4): KAGVTQTPRYLIKTRGQQVTLSCSPISGHRSVSWYQQTPGQGLQFLFEYFSETQRNKGNFPGRFSGRQFSNSRSEMNVSTLELGDSALYLCASSALGRTNEKLFFGSGTQLSVL.

J is TRBJ1-5 and V is TRBV7-2, with D possibly matching TRBD1 (5 bases). CDR1 SGHTA and CDR2 FQGNSA come from the germline V gene. Deletions cut 6 bases from V and 2 bases from J, with 17 bases between. CDR3 length: 16 residues. The CDR3 nucleotides are TGTGCCAGCAGTCCGGGTTCACAGGTTGGCAATCAGCCCCAGCATTTT. Residues: CASSPGSQVGNQPQHF. Full variable domain (rest looked up from reference TRBV7-2 and TRBJ1-5): GAGVSQSPSNKVTEKGKDVELRCDPISGHTALYWYRQSLGQGLEFLIYFQGNSAPDKSGLPSDRFSAERTGGSVSTLTIQRTQQEDSAVYLCASSPGSQVGNQPQHFGDGTRLSIL.

The gene calls are TRBV27 and TRBJ2-6, with D possibly TRBD1 on 6 matching bases. The CDR3 is 15 amino acids. Per the germline V gene, CDR1 is MNHEY and CDR2 is SMNVEV (reference sequence). V was clipped by 6 bases and J by 1 base, with 10 bases between them. CDR3 residues: CASRRQVSGANVLTF. CDR3 DNA: TGTGCCAGCAGGAGACAGGTTTCTGGGGCCAACGTCCTGACTTTC.

The CDR3: CASSSEGARGEAFF. The CDR3 DNA follows: TGCGCCAGCAGCTCGGAGGGGGCTCGGGGTGAAGCTTTCTTT. The chain couples TRBV5-1 to TRBJ1-1, with TRBD1 identical over 7 bases. The junction had 9 bases not matched to a gene; V was cut back by 3 bases and J by 7 bases. Germline values: CDR1 SGHRS, CDR2 YFSETQ. This CDR3 comprises 14 residues.

The V call is TRBV7-3, the J call TRBJ2-1; TRBD1 is a possible D gene (5 bases). Trimming left V 5 bases short and J 5 bases short, with 19 bases between. CDR3 length: 16 amino acids. Germline V CDR1 and CDR2: SGHTA, FQGTGA. The CDR3 sequence: CASSRTGHIRNNEQFF. CDR3 nucleotides: TGTGCCAGCAGCCGGACCGGACACATCAGGAACAATGAGCAGTTCTTC.

The chain carries TRBV14 and TRBJ1-5; TRBD1 matches 8 bases. The germline V gene encodes CDR1 SGHDN and CDR2 FVKESK. V dropped 4 bases and J dropped 5; count of bases not matched to a gene: 10. The CDR3 spans 16 residues. CDR3 residues: CASSRGVGQAYQPQHF. The CDR3 DNA reads TGTGCCAGCAGCCGAGGGGTGGGACAGGCGTATCAGCCCCAGCATTTT.

The chain combines TRBV7-2 with TRBJ1-5; weak D call: TRBD1 (6 bases). CDR3 length: 15 amino acids. V gave up 0 bases and J gave up 4 bases, with 10 bases separating them. The germline V gene has CDR1 SGHTA and CDR2 FQGNSA. Here the CDR3 reads CASSLATGVNQPQHF. In nucleotides, the CDR3 is TGTGCCAGCAGCTTAGCGACAGGCGTGAATCAGCCCCAGCATTTT.

V is TRBV7-2 and J is TRBJ2-2, with 7 bases aligning to TRBD2. The CDR3 is 13 residues long. Germline values: CDR1 SGHTA, CDR2 FQGNSA. With V trimmed by 2 bases and J by 6 bases, 0 bases remained unmatched. CDR3 bases: TGTGCCAGCAGCTTAAGCGGGGCCGGGGAGCTGTTTTTT. This encodes CASSLSGAGELFF. The whole variable domain, filled in from reference TRBV7-2 and TRBJ2-2, reads GAGVSQSPSNKVTEKGKDVELRCDPISGHTALYWYRQSLGQGLEFLIYFQGNSAPDKSGLPSDRFSAERTGGSVSTLTIQRTQQEDSAVYLCASSLSGAGELFFGEGSRLTVL.